This is a list of T cell receptor beta chains from one sample in a study of a mutant IDH1 vaccine in newly diagnosed glioma. Using immunoSEQ multiplex PCR, the repertoire was profiled, and TCRdb retains in-frame clones only, with some absent. This table holds around 11,000 clones, around 88% found once. These receptors have no identified antigens. The material sequenced was PBMCs, taken from a glioma patient whose treatment included an IDH1 peptide vaccine. Receptors originate from a woman aged 40-49 years with glioma. Some clones in this sample may be carry-over from other donors' samples. Each CDR3 is given with its conserved first and last residue. A D gene is named only where the DNA matches it firmly. The size field is filled for only some rows; it gives once, few, many or a size class.

d_gene | j_gene | abundance | v_gene | CDR3aa | CDR3nt
- | TRBJ2-7 | once | TRBV7-2 | CASSPFQGPYEQYF | TGTGCCAGCAGCCCTTTCCAGGGGCCCTACGAGCAGTACTTC
- | TRBJ1-2 | - | TRBV6-5 | CASSYGFEAYGYTF | TGTGCCAGCAGTTACGGGTTTGAGGCCTATGGCTACACCTTC
- | TRBJ2-2 | - | TRBV2 | CASRGGQPTNTGELFF | TGTGCCAGCAGGGGAGGACAGCCAACGAACACCGGGGAGCTGTTTTTT
- | TRBJ1-6 | few | TRBV6-1 | CASREQLRTDRRPFTPLHF | TGTGCCAGCAGGGAACAATTAAGGACAGACCGTAGACCCTTCACACCCCTCCACTTT
TRBD1 | TRBJ2-7 | - | TRBV9 | CASSPGGEYEQYF | TGTGCCAGCAGCCCAGGGGGCGAGTACGAGCAGTACTTC
- | TRBJ1-6 | - | TRBV29-1 | CSVTETGNSPLHF | TGCAGCGTTACGGAGACAGGAAATTCACCCCTCCACTTT
- | TRBJ1-5 | - | TRBV28 | CASSSQYGVWGNQPQHF | TGTGCCAGCAGTTCCCAGTACGGCGTATGGGGCAATCAGCCCCAGCATTTT
TRBD2 | TRBJ2-1 | - | TRBV9 | CASSPRLAGRGFNEQFF | TGTGCCAGCAGCCCACGCCTGGCAGGGAGGGGCTTCAATGAGCAGTTCTTC
TRBD2 | TRBJ2-7 | - | TRBV5-1 | CASSRTSGKGHEQYF | TGCGCCAGCAGCCGGACTAGCGGGAAGGGGCACGAGCAGTACTTC
- | TRBJ1-4 | - | TRBV11-2 | CASSLALNEKLFF | TGTGCCAGCAGCTTGGCCTTGAATGAAAAACTGTTTTTT
- | TRBJ2-3 | - | TRBV30 | CAWSKTGWGNTQYF | TGTGCCTGGAGTAAAACGGGATGGGGGAATACGCAGTATTTT
- | TRBJ2-7 | - | TRBV2 | CASSEAWGPYEQYF | TGTGCCAGCAGTGAAGCGTGGGGACCCTACGAGCAGTACTTC
- | TRBJ2-3 | - | TRBV2 | CASSEYQDRGTDTQYF | TGTGCCAGCAGTGAATATCAGGACAGAGGCACAGATACGCAGTATTTT
- | TRBJ2-7 | - | TRBV7-9 | CASSLGRVRDEQYF | TGTGCCAGCAGCTTAGGGAGGGTCCGCGACGAGCAGTACTTC
TRBD2 | TRBJ2-3 | - | TRBV4-1 | CASSSGLANTDTQYF | TGCGCCAGCAGCTCGGGACTAGCCAACACAGATACGCAGTATTTT
TRBD2 | TRBJ2-1 | - | TRBV27 | CASSSSGLAGVVDEQFF | TGTGCCAGCAGTTCCTCCGGGCTAGCGGGGGTCGTGGATGAGCAGTTCTTC
- | TRBJ2-3 | - | TRBV11-2 | CASSPSTDTQYF | TGTGCCAGCAGCCCTAGCACAGATACGCAGTATTTT
- | TRBJ1-1 | - | TRBV4-2 | CASSQEQGLNTEAFF | TGTGCCAGCAGCCAAGAGCAAGGGTTGAACACTGAAGCTTTCTTT
TRBD2 | TRBJ2-1 | - | TRBV10-3 | CAIGVGLAGAYSSYNEQFF | TGTGCCATCGGAGTTGGGCTAGCGGGGGCCTATAGCTCCTACAATGAGCAGTTCTTC
TRBD2 | TRBJ2-3 | - | TRBV2 | CASSESGRGGQDTQYF | TGTGCCAGCAGTGAATCTGGGCGGGGGGGCCAAGATACGCAGTATTTT
- | TRBJ1-2 | - | TRBV5-6 | CASSLRGADYGYTF | TGTGCCAGCAGCCTGAGGGGAGCCGACTATGGCTACACCTTC
TRBD2 | TRBJ2-2 | - | TRBV7-2 | CASSPPGLAGPTGELFF | TGTGCCAGCAGCCCTCCGGGACTAGCGGGCCCGACCGGGGAGCTGTTTTTT
- | TRBJ2-7 | - | TRBV4-2 | CASSQLLGGTPYEQYF | TGTGCCAGCAGCCAATTGTTGGGGGGTACCCCCTACGAGCAGTACTTC
- | TRBJ2-4 | - | TRBV7-2 | CASSLVWSFGNIQYF | TGTGCCAGCAGCTTAGTTTGGTCGTTTGGAAACATTCAGTACTTC
- | TRBJ1-6 | - | TRBV2 | CASTYTGHNNSPLHF | TGTGCCAGCACTTACACGGGACACAATAATTCACCCCTCCACTTT
- | TRBJ2-5 | - | TRBV27 | CASSTRRGSSSQETQYF | TGTGCCAGCAGCACGCGTCGGGGGTCTTCCTCCCAAGAGACCCAGTACTTC
- | TRBJ1-1 | - | TRBV5-6 | CASSLADLNTEAFF | TGTGCCAGCAGCCTAGCGGATTTGAACACTGAAGCTTTCTTT
- | TRBJ1-2 | - | TRBV11-2 | CASSSNRAGDGYTF | TGTGCCAGCAGCTCAAACAGGGCCGGGGATGGCTACACCTTC
TRBD1 | TRBJ1-2 | - | TRBV2 | CASTGDSLDGYTF | TGTGCCAGCACGGGGGACAGCCTGGATGGCTACACCTTC
TRBD1 | TRBJ1-2 | - | TRBV19 | CASSLTSGTGTLNYGYTF | TGTGCCAGTAGTTTAACCTCCGGGACAGGGACCCTAAACTATGGCTACACCTTC
- | TRBJ1-3 | - | TRBV7-2 | CASSLVGQDSAGNTIYF | TGTGCCAGCAGCTTAGTCGGTCAGGACTCTGCTGGAAACACCATATATTTT
- | TRBJ2-3 | - | TRBV6-5 | CASTGGAATDTQYF | TGTGCCAGCACCGGAGGCGCCGCCACAGATACGCAGTATTTT
TRBD1 | TRBJ2-7 | - | TRBV30 | CAWSKKGQRITQYF | TGTGCCTGGAGTAAGAAGGGACAGAGAATCACCCAGTACTTC
- | TRBJ2-5 | - | TRBV6-6 | CASSYSTGKETQYF | TGTGCCAGCAGTTACTCCACAGGGAAAGAGACCCAGTACTTC
TRBD1 | TRBJ1-3 | - | TRBV28 | CASRGGTGPGNTIYF | TGTGCCAGCAGGGGCGGGACAGGGCCTGGAAACACCATATATTTT
- | TRBJ2-7 | once | TRBV7-2 | CASSLSAGDTYEQYF | TGTGCCAGCAGCTTATCTGCAGGAGACACCTACGAGCAGTACTTC
- | TRBJ1-4 | - | TRBV5-8 | CASSFRTSNEKLFF | TGTGCCAGCAGCTTCCGGACATCTAATGAAAAACTGTTTTTT
- | TRBJ1-2 | - | TRBV6-5 | CASRTDTFYGYTF | TGTGCCAGCAGGACCGACACGTTCTATGGCTACACCTTC
- | TRBJ1-4 | - | TRBV5-1 | CASSLRGSDEKLFF | TGCGCCAGCAGCTTGCGGGGGTCGGATGAAAAACTGTTTTTT
- | TRBJ2-1 | - | TRBV7-2 | CASSPVQAGLYNEQFF | TGTGCCAGCAGCCCTGTTCAGGCAGGCCTATACAATGAGCAGTTCTTC
- | TRBJ1-2 | - | TRBV2 | CASSQGVFGYTF | TGTGCCAGCAGTCAGGGAGTATTTGGCTACACCTTC
- | TRBJ2-7 | - | TRBV6-5 | CASSYSNGRSYEQYF | TGTGCCAGCAGTTACTCTAACGGGAGAAGCTACGAGCAGTACTTC
- | TRBJ1-3 | - | TRBV19 | CASSITQQTPGNTIYF | TGTGCCAGTAGTATAACCCAACAGACTCCTGGAAACACCATATATTTT
- | TRBJ2-2 | - | TRBV2 | CASSEWGRAGELFF | TGTGCCAGCAGTGAATGGGGTCGCGCCGGGGAGCTGTTTTTT
- | TRBJ1-1 | - | TRBV5-5 | CASSFLQAQEAFF | TGTGCCAGCAGCTTTTTACAGGCCCAGGAAGCTTTCTTT
TRBD1 | TRBJ2-3 | - | TRBV5-1 | CASSQTGGRISDTQYF | TGCGCCAGCAGCCAGACAGGGGGTCGGATCTCAGATACGCAGTATTTT
- | TRBJ1-5 | - | TRBV4-1 | CASSPGPYSNQPQHF | TGCGCCAGCAGCCCGGGACCTTATAGCAATCAGCCCCAGCATTTT
TRBD2 | TRBJ2-5 | - | TRBV5-6 | CASSQLAGGQETQYF | TGTGCCAGCAGCCAACTAGCGGGGGGGCAAGAGACCCAGTACTTC
TRBD2 | TRBJ2-5 | - | TRBV5-1 | CASSSERLAGQETQYF | TGCGCCAGCAGCTCGGAACGACTAGCGGGGCAAGAGACCCAGTACTTC
- | TRBJ1-1 | few | TRBV14 | CASSGTLDTEAFF | TGTGCCAGCAGTGGGACACTTGATACTGAAGCTTTCTTT
- | TRBJ1-2 | few | TRBV7-9 | CASSLETGYGYTF | TGTGCCAGCAGCTTAGAAACAGGGTATGGCTACACCTTC
- | TRBJ1-6 | - | TRBV6-5 | CASSYDSNSPLHF | TGTGCCAGCAGTTACGACAGTAATTCACCCCTCCACTTT